This is a list of T cell receptor beta chains from one sample in a study of metastatic and nonmetastatic thyroid tumors. From the PCR reads, TCRdb re-called clones with MiXCR. Of 35,000 to 45,000 clones listed, over 10% are singletons. The sequencing sample was made of blood. The source of these receptors is a male donor with papillary thyroid cancer or a benign thyroid nodule (not recorded which). Some clones in this sample may be carry-over from other donors' samples. The CDR3 runs from the conserved cysteine through the conserved F or W. D genes are given only for firm matches. The listing skips clone size in some rows; elsewhere it reads once, few, many or a size class.

clone_size: -; v_call: TRBV20-1; d_call: TRBD2; j_call: TRBJ2-7; cdr3_aa: CSGLGTSANFYEQYF; cdr3_nt: TGCAGTGGCCTTGGGACTAGCGCAAACTTCTACGAGCAGTACTTC
clone_size: many; v_call: TRBV18; d_call: TRBD1; j_call: TRBJ2-7; cdr3_aa: CASSQTGTGATYEQYF; cdr3_nt: TGTGCCAGCTCACAAACCGGGACAGGGGCGACCTACGAGCAGTACTTC
clone_size: many; v_call: TRBV15; d_call: -; j_call: TRBJ2-7; cdr3_aa: CATASRDMISYEQYF; cdr3_nt: TGTGCCACCGCTTCCCGGGACATGATCTCCTACGAGCAGTACTTC
clone_size: -; v_call: TRBV6-1; d_call: -; j_call: TRBJ1-5; cdr3_aa: CASSPTGLGQPQHF; cdr3_nt: TGTGCCAGCAGTCCTACAGGATTAGGTCAGCCCCAGCATTTT
clone_size: many; v_call: TRBV25-1; d_call: -; j_call: TRBJ2-1; cdr3_aa: CASSYGDEQFF; cdr3_nt: TGTGCCAGCTCCTACGGAGATGAGCAGTTCTTC
clone_size: many; v_call: TRBV28; d_call: -; j_call: TRBJ1-2; cdr3_aa: CAIHTNAGGNYGYTF; cdr3_nt: TGTGCCATTCACACCAATGCGGGGGGGAACTATGGCTACACCTTC
clone_size: few; v_call: TRBV12-3/TRBV12-4; d_call: TRBD1; j_call: TRBJ2-1; cdr3_aa: CASRKELGQGAYNEQFF; cdr3_nt: TGTGCCAGCAGGAAAGAACTTGGACAGGGTGCCTACAATGAGCAGTTCTTC
clone_size: many; v_call: TRBV20-1; d_call: TRBD2; j_call: TRBJ2-1; cdr3_aa: CSARTRGLAGASKQFF; cdr3_nt: TGCAGTGCTAGAACCCGAGGGCTAGCGGGAGCATCCAAGCAGTTCTTC
clone_size: many; v_call: TRBV2; d_call: -; j_call: TRBJ2-3; cdr3_aa: CASSDGAESTDTQYF; cdr3_nt: TGTGCCAGCAGTGACGGAGCGGAGAGCACAGATACGCAGTATTTT
clone_size: few; v_call: TRBV19; d_call: -; j_call: TRBJ1-4; cdr3_aa: CASLGTGQGEKLFF; cdr3_nt: TGTGCCAGTCTAGGGACCGGCCAAGGGGAAAAACTGTTTTTT
clone_size: many; v_call: TRBV11-2; d_call: TRBD1; j_call: TRBJ1-2; cdr3_aa: CASSRQGPGYTF; cdr3_nt: TGTGCCAGCAGCCGACAGGGTCCTGGCTACACCTTC
clone_size: -; v_call: TRBV4-3; d_call: TRBD2; j_call: TRBJ2-1; cdr3_aa: CASSRAASGILYNEQFF; cdr3_nt: TGCGCCAGCAGCCGGGCGGCTAGCGGAATTCTCTACAATGAGCAGTTCTTC
clone_size: many; v_call: TRBV28; d_call: TRBD1; j_call: TRBJ1-5; cdr3_aa: CASIGTGFSNQPQHF; cdr3_nt: TGTGCCAGCATTGGGACAGGGTTTAGCAATCAGCCCCAGCATTTT
clone_size: many; v_call: TRBV7-2; d_call: TRBD1; j_call: TRBJ1-6; cdr3_aa: CASSLMEQGVGSPLHF; cdr3_nt: TGTGCCAGCAGCTTAATGGAACAGGGGGTTGGTTCACCCCTCCACTTT
clone_size: many; v_call: TRBV28; d_call: -; j_call: TRBJ1-2; cdr3_aa: CASTPSQDFYGYTF; cdr3_nt: TGTGCCAGCACTCCTAGTCAGGACTTCTATGGCTACACCTTC
clone_size: many; v_call: TRBV19; d_call: -; j_call: TRBJ2-1; cdr3_aa: CASSPFIGRARGEQFF; cdr3_nt: TGTGCCAGTAGTCCTTTTATTGGGCGGGCCCGGGGTGAGCAGTTCTTC
clone_size: few; v_call: TRBV27; d_call: TRBD1; j_call: TRBJ2-6; cdr3_aa: CTSRSTGANVMTF; cdr3_nt: TGTACCAGCAGATCGACAGGGGCCAACGTCATGACTTTC
clone_size: many; v_call: TRBV14; d_call: TRBD1; j_call: TRBJ1-5; cdr3_aa: CASSPHERRQGGDQPQHF; cdr3_nt: TGTGCCAGCAGCCCTCACGAGCGGCGACAGGGGGGCGATCAGCCCCAGCATTTT
clone_size: many; v_call: TRBV7-6; d_call: -; j_call: TRBJ2-3; cdr3_aa: CASSSAWTGTDTQYF; cdr3_nt: TGTGCCAGCAGCTCAGCCTGGACAGGCACAGATACGCAGTATTTT
clone_size: many; v_call: TRBV7-2; d_call: TRBD2; j_call: TRBJ2-1; cdr3_aa: CASSLGGGRAGNEQFF; cdr3_nt: TGTGCCAGCAGCTTAGGGGGCGGGAGGGCCGGAAATGAGCAGTTCTTC
clone_size: -; v_call: TRBV6-1; d_call: TRBD1; j_call: TRBJ1-1; cdr3_aa: CASRDSNRDRRPEAFF; cdr3_nt: TGTGCCAGCAGGGACAGTAACCGGGACAGGAGACCTGAAGCTTTCTTT
clone_size: -; v_call: TRBV4-3; d_call: TRBD2; j_call: TRBJ2-7; cdr3_aa: CASSFSQRDSYEQYF; cdr3_nt: TGCGCCAGCAGCTTCTCACAGCGGGACTCCTACGAGCAGTACTTC
clone_size: few; v_call: TRBV27; d_call: TRBD1; j_call: TRBJ1-1; cdr3_aa: CASSLSLGGTEALF; cdr3_nt: TGCGCCAGCAGTTTATCTTTAGGGGGCACTGAAGCTTTATTT
clone_size: medium-sized; v_call: TRBV6-1; d_call: -; j_call: TRBJ2-7; cdr3_aa: CASSDFYEQYF; cdr3_nt: TGTGCCAGCAGCGATTTCTACGAGCAGTACTTC
clone_size: medium-sized; v_call: TRBV27; d_call: -; j_call: TRBJ2-7; cdr3_aa: CASGDFSYEQYF; cdr3_nt: TGTGCCAGCGGGGACTTCTCCTACGAGCAGTACTTC
clone_size: few; v_call: TRBV28; d_call: -; j_call: TRBJ1-1; cdr3_aa: CASSLKGHDGAFF; cdr3_nt: TGTGCCAGCAGCCTAAAGGGGCATGATGGAGCTTTCTTT
clone_size: many; v_call: TRBV15; d_call: TRBD2; j_call: TRBJ2-2; cdr3_aa: CATRRGLAGVRDTGELFF; cdr3_nt: TGTGCCACCAGGAGGGGTCTAGCGGGAGTACGGGACACCGGGGAGCTGTTTTTT
clone_size: many; v_call: TRBV28; d_call: -; j_call: TRBJ2-3; cdr3_aa: CASNSFGQGTDTQYF; cdr3_nt: TGTGCCAGCAACTCGTTCGGGCAGGGAACAGATACGCAGTATTTT
clone_size: many; v_call: TRBV7-2; d_call: -; j_call: TRBJ2-1; cdr3_aa: CASSSPPSHEQFF; cdr3_nt: TGTGCCAGCAGCTCTCCCCCCTCCCATGAGCAGTTCTTC
clone_size: medium-sized; v_call: TRBV28; d_call: TRBD1; j_call: TRBJ2-1; cdr3_aa: CASSLGTAGEQFF; cdr3_nt: TGTGCCAGCAGTCTAGGGACAGCCGGTGAGCAGTTCTTC
clone_size: many; v_call: TRBV7-6; d_call: -; j_call: TRBJ1-1; cdr3_aa: CASSPRTGNTEAFF; cdr3_nt: TGTGCCAGCAGCCCGAGGACGGGGAACACTGAAGCTTTCTTT
clone_size: many; v_call: TRBV5-1; d_call: TRBD2; j_call: TRBJ2-5; cdr3_aa: CASSLEGTSDEETQYF; cdr3_nt: TGCGCCAGCAGCTTGGAAGGGACTAGCGATGAAGAGACCCAGTACTTC
clone_size: many; v_call: TRBV10-1; d_call: -; j_call: TRBJ1-2; cdr3_aa: CASRTLTPWGRRYGYTF; cdr3_nt: TGCGCCAGCCGGACTCTAACCCCTTGGGGGCGGCGGTATGGCTACACCTTC
clone_size: medium-sized; v_call: TRBV27; d_call: TRBD1; j_call: TRBJ2-7; cdr3_aa: CASRRGQGAYEQYF; cdr3_nt: TGTGCCAGCAGGAGGGGACAGGGGGCCTACGAGCAGTACTTC
clone_size: few; v_call: TRBV5-6; d_call: -; j_call: TRBJ2-2; cdr3_aa: CASSGAYTGELFF; cdr3_nt: TGTGCCAGCAGCGGTGCCTACACCGGGGAGCTGTTTTTT
clone_size: -; v_call: TRBV28; d_call: -; j_call: TRBJ1-1; cdr3_aa: CAGSRDMPAEAFF; cdr3_nt: TGTGCCGGCAGCCGAGACATGCCAGCTGAAGCTTTCTTT
clone_size: many; v_call: TRBV6-2/TRBV6-3; d_call: -; j_call: TRBJ1-5; cdr3_aa: CASSDLVTSNQPQHF; cdr3_nt: TGTGCCAGTTCCGATCTGGTTACGAGCAATCAGCCCCAGCATTTT
clone_size: many; v_call: TRBV12-5; d_call: -; j_call: TRBJ1-1; cdr3_aa: CASGQLQGTEAFF; cdr3_nt: TGTGCTAGTGGCCAACTTCAGGGCACTGAAGCTTTCTTT
clone_size: many; v_call: TRBV5-1; d_call: TRBD2; j_call: TRBJ2-5; cdr3_aa: CASSTTTSGGQTQYF; cdr3_nt: TGCGCCAGCAGCACCACGACTAGCGGGGGGCAGACCCAGTACTTC
clone_size: many; v_call: TRBV20-1; d_call: TRBD1; j_call: TRBJ2-5; cdr3_aa: CSAISTGVIGTQYF; cdr3_nt: TGCAGTGCTATTTCGACAGGGGTTATCGGGACCCAGTACTTC
clone_size: medium-sized; v_call: TRBV6-5; d_call: -; j_call: TRBJ1-2; cdr3_aa: CASSYVRTGGGYGYTF; cdr3_nt: TGTGCCAGCAGTTACGTCAGGACGGGAGGGGGGTATGGCTACACCTTC
clone_size: many; v_call: TRBV5-5; d_call: TRBD2; j_call: TRBJ2-1; cdr3_aa: CASSYGGVGQTQFF; cdr3_nt: TGTGCCAGCAGCTACGGGGGGGTAGGACAAACGCAGTTCTTC
clone_size: many; v_call: TRBV5-1; d_call: -; j_call: TRBJ2-3; cdr3_aa: CASSLGALDTQYF; cdr3_nt: TGCGCCAGCAGCTTGGGAGCTTTGGATACGCAGTATTTT
clone_size: -; v_call: TRBV12-3/TRBV12-4; d_call: -; j_call: TRBJ2-1; cdr3_aa: CASRFLALGPNEQFF; cdr3_nt: TGTGCCAGCAGGTTCTTAGCGTTAGGGCCTAATGAGCAGTTCTTC
clone_size: -; v_call: TRBV19; d_call: -; j_call: TRBJ2-7; cdr3_aa: CASSIGPSWKSSYEQYF; cdr3_nt: TGTGCCAGTAGTATAGGCCCCTCGTGGAAGAGCTCCTACGAGCAGTACTTC
clone_size: many; v_call: TRBV28; d_call: -; j_call: TRBJ1-2; cdr3_aa: CASSNGQLYGYTF; cdr3_nt: TGTGCCAGCAGCAACGGACAGCTATATGGCTACACCTTC
clone_size: few; v_call: TRBV9; d_call: -; j_call: TRBJ2-5; cdr3_aa: CASSPGGGRGETQYF; cdr3_nt: TGTGCCAGCAGCCCCGGAGGGGGTCGCGGGGAGACCCAGTACTTC
clone_size: many; v_call: TRBV7-6; d_call: -; j_call: TRBJ2-3; cdr3_aa: CASSLASWATGTDTQYF; cdr3_nt: TGTGCCAGCAGCTTAGCGAGTTGGGCTACCGGCACAGATACGCAGTATTTT
clone_size: many; v_call: TRBV6-5; d_call: TRBD2; j_call: TRBJ2-3; cdr3_aa: CASSYSPGGADTQYF; cdr3_nt: TGTGCCAGCAGTTACTCGCCGGGAGGCGCAGATACGCAGTATTTT
clone_size: many; v_call: TRBV20-1; d_call: TRBD2; j_call: TRBJ2-7; cdr3_aa: CSARPRDYKAYEQYF; cdr3_nt: TGCAGTGCTAGACCCCGGGACTACAAAGCCTACGAGCAATACTTC
clone_size: many; v_call: TRBV12-3/TRBV12-4; d_call: TRBD1; j_call: TRBJ2-6; cdr3_aa: CASTDRAGANVLTF; cdr3_nt: TGTGCCAGCACTGACAGGGCCGGGGCCAACGTCCTGACTTTC
clone_size: medium-sized; v_call: TRBV6-2/TRBV6-3; d_call: -; j_call: TRBJ2-1; cdr3_aa: CASSETGPYNEQFF; cdr3_nt: TGTGCCAGCAGTGAGACAGGACCCTACAATGAGCAGTTCTTC